This T cell receptor beta chain originates from a study of low-dose radiotherapy and immunotherapy resistance in tumors. Study context: Cohort 2 was treated with 1 Gy per fraction every two weeks, amounting to 13 Gy across 26 weeks. Participants were given intravenous cyclophosphamide 200 mg/m2 every two weeks, one day before radiation and immunotherapy. The study gave patients oral aspirin 300 mg daily for four cycles from cycle 1 day 1.

This CDR3 comprises 14 residues. CDR1 DFQATT and CDR2 SNEGSKA come from the germline V gene (reference sequence). V lost 6 bases, J lost 0 bases, and 8 bases stayed unmatched. This clonotype appeared many times. Time point indicated: before trial treatment. Low-dose radiotherapy, low-dose cyclophosphamide, aspirin, ipilimumab and nivolumab were all given to the donors. First-strand cDNA used TRAV- and TRBV-specific primers, covering alpha and beta chains. PCR amplification of the TCRs was performed with Phusion for 20 to 25 PCR cycles, and it relied on a constant-region primer together with a V-primer adapter. TCRdb reprocessed the reads via MiXCR and lists one record per CDR3 protein. The sample has fewer than 90,000 distinct CDR3 sequences, 18% seen once.

Sequenced here: PBMCs, sampled before treatment. The sequence came from a male donor with prostate cancer. The rearrangement joins TRBV20-1 to TRBJ2-7, with 7 bases fitting TRBD1. In DNA, the CDR3 is TGCAGTGCCGAAGACAGGGTTGGCTCCTACGAGCAGTACTTC. Residues: CSAEDRVGSYEQYF.